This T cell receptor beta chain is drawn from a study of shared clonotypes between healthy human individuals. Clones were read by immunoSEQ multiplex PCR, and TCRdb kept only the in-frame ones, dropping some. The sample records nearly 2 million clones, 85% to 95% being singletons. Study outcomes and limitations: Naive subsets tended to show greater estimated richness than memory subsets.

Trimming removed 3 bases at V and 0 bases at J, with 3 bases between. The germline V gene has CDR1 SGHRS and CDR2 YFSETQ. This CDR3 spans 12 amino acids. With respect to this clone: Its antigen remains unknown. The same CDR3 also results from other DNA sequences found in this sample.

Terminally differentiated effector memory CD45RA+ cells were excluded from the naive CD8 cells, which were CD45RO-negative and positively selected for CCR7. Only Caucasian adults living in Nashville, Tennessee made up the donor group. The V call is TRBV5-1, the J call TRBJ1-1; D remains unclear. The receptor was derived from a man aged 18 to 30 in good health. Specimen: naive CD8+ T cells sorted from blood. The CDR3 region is CASSSVNTEAFF. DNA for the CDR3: TGCGCCAGCAGCTCGGTGAACACTGAAGCTTTCTTT.